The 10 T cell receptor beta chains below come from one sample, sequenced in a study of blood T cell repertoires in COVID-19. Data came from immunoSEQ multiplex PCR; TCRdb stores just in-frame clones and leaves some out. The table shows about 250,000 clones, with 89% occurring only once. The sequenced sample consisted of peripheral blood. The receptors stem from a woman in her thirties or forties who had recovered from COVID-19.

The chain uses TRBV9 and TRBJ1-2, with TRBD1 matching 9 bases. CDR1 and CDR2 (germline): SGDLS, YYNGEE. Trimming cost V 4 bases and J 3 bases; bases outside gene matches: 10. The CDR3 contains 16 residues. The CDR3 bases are TGTGCCAGCAGCTTTGACACAGGGGGCGCTTACTATGGCTACACCTTC. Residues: CASSFDTGGAYYGYTF.

The CDR3 sequence is CASSFLDRNSPLHF. CDR3 nucleotides: TGCGCCAGCAGCTTCCTTGACAGGAATTCACCCCTCCACTTT. The chain couples TRBV5-1 to TRBJ1-6; TRBD1 is a possible D gene (6 bases). The CDR3 has 14 amino acids. V was shortened by 2 bases and J by 7 bases, with 10 bases between the two germline ends. The germline V gene has CDR1 SGHRS and CDR2 YFSETQ.

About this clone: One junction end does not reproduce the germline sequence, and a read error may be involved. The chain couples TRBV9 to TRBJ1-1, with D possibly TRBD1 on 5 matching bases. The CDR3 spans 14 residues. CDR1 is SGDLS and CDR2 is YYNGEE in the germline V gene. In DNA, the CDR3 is TGCGCCAGCAGCGTAGCCCAGGGAAACACTGAAGCTTTCTTT. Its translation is CASSVAQGNTEAFF. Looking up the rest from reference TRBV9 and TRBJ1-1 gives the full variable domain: DSGVTQTPKHLITATGQRVTLRCSPRSGDLSVYWYQQSLDQGLQFLIQYYNGEERAKGNILERFSAQQFPDLHSELNLSSLELGDSALYFCASSVAQGNTEAFFGQGTRLTVV.

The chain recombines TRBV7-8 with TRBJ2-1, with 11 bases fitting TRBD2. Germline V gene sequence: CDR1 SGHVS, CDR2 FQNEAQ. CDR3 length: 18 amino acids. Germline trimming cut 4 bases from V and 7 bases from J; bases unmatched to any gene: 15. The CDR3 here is CASSSGLAGSKPWNEQFF. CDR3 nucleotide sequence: TGTGCCAGCAGCTCCGGACTAGCGGGCAGCAAGCCGTGGAATGAGCAGTTCTTC.

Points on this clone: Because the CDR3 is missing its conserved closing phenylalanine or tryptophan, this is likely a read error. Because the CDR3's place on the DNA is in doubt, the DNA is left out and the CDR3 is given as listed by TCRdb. This CDR3 reads CASSLVSAAIPFR. The rearrangement links TRBV5-6 to TRBJ1-1. CDR1 and CDR2 from the germline V gene are SGHDT and YYEEEE. From its first to its last residue, the CDR3 has 13 amino acids.

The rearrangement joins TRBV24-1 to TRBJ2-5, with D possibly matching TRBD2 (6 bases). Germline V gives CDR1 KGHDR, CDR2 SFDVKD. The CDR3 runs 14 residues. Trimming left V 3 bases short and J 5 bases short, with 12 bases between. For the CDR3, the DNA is TGTGCCACCAGTGATCCGGGGGAGACGGAGACCCAGTACTTC. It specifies CATSDPGETETQYF.

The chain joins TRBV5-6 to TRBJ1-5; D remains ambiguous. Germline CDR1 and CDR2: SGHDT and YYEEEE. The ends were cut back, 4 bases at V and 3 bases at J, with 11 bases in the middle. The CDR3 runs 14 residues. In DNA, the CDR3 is TGTGCCAGCAGCCTTCGGGGTCACAATCAGCCCCAGCATTTT. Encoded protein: CASSLRGHNQPQHF.

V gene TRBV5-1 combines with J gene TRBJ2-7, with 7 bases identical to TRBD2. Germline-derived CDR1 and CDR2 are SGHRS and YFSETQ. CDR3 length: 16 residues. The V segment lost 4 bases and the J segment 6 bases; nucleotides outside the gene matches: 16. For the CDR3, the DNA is TGCGCCAGCAGCCCGGGGGGTTGGGGCGTCCTCTTCGAGCAGTACTTC. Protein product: CASSPGGWGVLFEQYF.

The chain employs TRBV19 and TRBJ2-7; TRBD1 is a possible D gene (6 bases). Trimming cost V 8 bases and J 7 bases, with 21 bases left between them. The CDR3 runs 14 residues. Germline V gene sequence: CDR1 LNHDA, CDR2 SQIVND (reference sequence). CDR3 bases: TGTGCCAGTTCCTCCGGGACACAAAAGCGGGAGCAGTACTTC. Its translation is CASSSGTQKREQYF.

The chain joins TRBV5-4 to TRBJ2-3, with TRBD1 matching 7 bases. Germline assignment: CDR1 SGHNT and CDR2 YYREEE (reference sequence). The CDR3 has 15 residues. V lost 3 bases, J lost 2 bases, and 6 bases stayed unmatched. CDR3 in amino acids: CASSSFDRDTDTQYF. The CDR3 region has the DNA TGTGCCAGCAGCTCCTTTGACAGGGACACAGATACGCAGTATTTT.